Shown below are 21 T cell receptor beta chains from a single sample sequenced in a study of blood T cell repertoires in COVID-19. Method: immunoSEQ multiplex PCR; TCRdb's copy keeps in-frame clones and lacks some. The sample shows roughly 110,000 clones, 71% of them seen only once. The sequenced sample consisted of peripheral blood. The receptors derive from a human donor with acute or convalescent COVID-19. The donor label of this sample is uncertain.

This clone was seen a handful of times. This rearrangement joins TRBV24-1 to TRBJ1-5; D unclear. The germline V gene encodes CDR1 KGHDR and CDR2 SFDVKD. V was pared by 4 bases and J by 2 bases, with 5 bases between. The CDR3 covers 13 residues. This CDR3 is CATSDRGNQPQHF. The CDR3 DNA reads as TGTGCCACCAGTGACCGTGGCAATCAGCCCCAGCATTTT.

The chain joins TRBV7-6 to TRBJ2-5; 11 nucleotides agree with TRBD2. Losses at the gene ends were 4 bases for V and 5 bases for J; bases not matched to a gene: 9. Germline V lookup: CDR1 SGHVS, CDR2 FNYEAQ. The CDR3 sequence is 16 residues long. Here the CDR3 reads CASSWASGGPGETQYF. CDR3 sequence (DNA): TGTGCCAGCAGCTGGGCTAGCGGGGGGCCGGGGGAGACCCAGTACTTC.

This clone was observed a few times. The V and J genes are TRBV7-8 and TRBJ2-1, with TRBD1 identical over 8 bases. Trimming removed 5 bases from V and 4 bases from J; junction bases left unmatched: 10. Germline V lookup: CDR1 SGHVS, CDR2 FQNEAQ. There are 16 residues in the CDR3. The CDR3 is CASSPLTGASYNEQFF. The CDR3 region has the DNA TGTGCCAGCAGCCCGTTGACAGGGGCGTCGTACAATGAGCAGTTCTTC.

The chain carries TRBV5-1 and TRBJ1-1; possibly TRBD1 for D (6 bases). Germline CDR1 is SGHRS and CDR2 is YFSETQ. The V and J ends lost 6 bases and 6 bases respectively, with 18 bases between them. The CDR3 is 14 residues long. CDR3 nucleotides: TGCGCCAGCACCCTGGGGGGGCAGACCTCTGAAGCTTTCTTT. It translates to CASTLGGQTSEAFF.

The chain has TRBV11-2 and TRBJ1-4, with TRBD1 matching over 9 bases. CDR1 SGHAT and CDR2 FQNNGV come from the germline V gene. The CDR3 extends over 15 amino acids. V shed 3 bases and J 4 bases; nucleotides not matched to a gene: 3. The CDR3 bases are TGTGCCAGCAGCTTTGGGACAGGGATTAATGAAAAACTGTTTTTT. The encoded protein is CASSFGTGINEKLFF. The complete variable domain, with remaining parts taken from reference TRBV11-2 and TRBJ1-4, reads EAGVAQSPRYKIIEKRQSVAFWCNPISGHATLYWYQQILGQGPKLLIQFQNNGVVDDSQLPKDRFSAERLKGVDSTLKIQPAKLEDSAVYLCASSFGTGINEKLFFGSGTQLSVL.

This clone showed up just a few times. The CDR3: CASTPPGGVTLHF. Written as DNA, the CDR3 is TGTGCCAGCACCCCACCCGGGGGAGTGACCCTCCACTTT. The chain joins TRBV27 to TRBJ1-6; D possibly corresponds to TRBD1 (5 bases). Germline CDR1 reads MNHEY; CDR2 reads SMNVEV (reference sequence). V lost 7 bases and J 14 bases, leaving 18 bases between the germline ends. This CDR3 is 13 amino acids long.

This clone was seen more than once but under ten times. The V gene is TRBV4-2, the J gene TRBJ2-1; D gene unclear. CDR1 is LGHNA and CDR2 is YNFKEQ in the germline V gene. Trimming shortened V by 1 base and J by 3 bases, and 10 bases separated the two germline ends. The CDR3 consists of 15 residues. The CDR3 DNA reads TGTGCCAGCAGCCAAGTTTCGTCCGTCTACAATGAGCAGTTCTTC. Encoded protein: CASSQVSSVYNEQFF.

The chain employs TRBV5-6 and TRBJ2-1, with 8 bases lining up with TRBD1. Germline loops: CDR1 SGHDT, CDR2 YYEEEE. The CDR3 covers 14 residues. After removal of 4 bases from V and 4 bases from J, the junction contained 4 bases not matched to a gene. The chain's CDR3 is CASSPRQGYNEQFF. The CDR3 region has the DNA TGTGCCAGCAGCCCAAGACAGGGGTACAATGAGCAGTTCTTC.

The chain links TRBV15 to TRBJ1-3, with TRBD1 identical over 10 bases. CDR3 size: 17 residues. Germline CDR1 is LNHNV and CDR2 is YYDKDF (reference sequence). J was trimmed by 2 bases and V by 1 base; bases with no gene match: 5. Written as DNA, the CDR3 is TGTGCCACCAGCAGAGTTGGGACAGGGGTTGCTGGAAACACCATATATTTT. It codes for CATSRVGTGVAGNTIYF.

This clone was seen a few times. The chain uses TRBV3-1 (or the pseudogene TRBV3-2) and TRBJ2-2; D perhaps matches TRBD1 (6 bases). Trimming cost V 0 bases and J 6 bases, with 8 bases left between them. This CDR3 is 14 amino acids long. Germline V CDR1 and CDR2: LGHDT, YNNKEL (reference sequence). The CDR3 sequence is CASSQDQGPGELFF. In DNA, the CDR3 is TGTGCCAGCAGCCAAGACCAGGGGCCCGGGGAGCTGTTTTTT.

This clone was recorded only once. This sequence joins TRBV7-9 and TRBJ2-2, with TRBD2 as a possible D gene (5 bases). The CDR3 consists of 15 residues. V lost 2 bases and J 2 bases, leaving 9 bases between the germline ends. In germline, CDR1 is SEHNR, CDR2 FQNEAQ (reference sequence). The DNA for the CDR3 is TGTGCCAGCAGCTTAAGGCTAGCCAACACCGGGGAGCTGTTTTTT. Protein sequence: CASSLRLANTGELFF.

The CDR3 DNA sequence: TGTGCCAGCAGTTTAGGCAGGGCAGATGAGCAGTTCTTC. Translation gives CASSLGRADEQFF. The chain is built from TRBV12-3 or TRBV12-4 and TRBJ2-1, with D possibly matching TRBD1 (5 bases). Trimming stripped 1 base from V and 8 bases from J, with 9 bases between. The CDR3 length is 13 residues.

In nucleotides, the CDR3 is TGTGCCAGCAGCCAAGCCGGGACAGGGTCCACCGGGGAGCTGTTTTTT. Its protein is CASSQAGTGSTGELFF. The chain employs TRBV3-1 (or the pseudogene TRBV3-2) and TRBJ2-2; 9 nucleotides line up with TRBD1. This CDR3 is built from 16 residues. Germline assignment: CDR1 LGHDT and CDR2 YNNKEL (reference sequence). J lost 4 bases, V lost 1 base, and 4 bases had no gene match.

This clone has a handful of counts. The rearrangement links TRBV7-8 to TRBJ1-2; 8 nucleotides line up with TRBD1. The CDR3 is 15 amino acids. Germline V lookup: CDR1 SGHVS, CDR2 FQNEAQ. Losses at the gene ends were 4 bases for V and 2 bases for J; bases not matched to a gene: 6. For the CDR3, the DNA is TGTGCCAGCAGCTCCCGACAGGGGCGAAACTATGGCTACACCTTC. Amino acids: CASSSRQGRNYGYTF.

A few counts support this clone. This sequence joins TRBV5-6 and TRBJ2-1; D may be TRBD2 (5 bases). Per germline, CDR1 SGHDT and CDR2 YYEEEE. V lost 0 bases and J 7 bases, leaving 5 bases between the germline ends. The CDR3 has 12 amino acids. The CDR3 DNA is TGTGCCAGCAGCTTGGGGGAGAATGAGCAGTTCTTC. Protein sequence: CASSLGENEQFF.

The chain is built from TRBV4-1 and TRBJ1-5; unclear D gene. Trimming stripped 4 bases from V and 0 bases from J, with 25 bases between. Germline CDR1 and CDR2: MGHRA and YSYEKL. The length of the CDR3 is 20 residues. The CDR3 is CASSRGFGGQQFYSNQPQHF. CDR3 bases: TGCGCCAGCAGCCGCGGCTTTGGAGGCCAACAATTCTATAGCAATCAGCCCCAGCATTTT.

V and J are TRBV7-8 and TRBJ1-1; D not certain. CDR3 length: 13 amino acids. The V gene's germline CDR1 is SGHVS and CDR2 FQNEAQ. The V end was cut by 6 bases, the J end by 1 base, with 9 bases between. Here the CDR3 reads CASRFPGNTEAFF. The DNA for the CDR3 is TGTGCCAGCAGATTCCCAGGGAACACTGAAGCTTTCTTT.

The chain carries TRBV2 and TRBJ1-1, with a weak D call TRBD1 (6 bases). V was pared by 6 bases and J by 4 bases, with 18 bases between. The CDR3 consists of 15 residues. Germline CDR1 SNHLY, CDR2 FYNNEI. The CDR3 DNA sequence: TGTGCCAGCAGCCCAAACAGGGATTATGGCACTGAAGCTTTCTTT. Its translation: CASSPNRDYGTEAFF.

Comment on this clone: A read error may produce the germline difference seen at one junction end. In the same sample, other DNA sequences code for this CDR3. The chain is built from TRBV27 and TRBJ2-2; 7 bases match TRBD1. The CDR3 contains 13 residues. Germline CDR1 is MNHEY and CDR2 is SMNVEV (reference sequence). CDR3 nucleotide sequence: TGTGCCAGCAATTTACAGGGGACCGGGGAGCTGTTTTTT. Its translation: CASNLQGTGELFF.

This chain connects TRBV29-1 to TRBJ1-2; 7 nucleotides match TRBD1. After removal of 1 base from V and 5 bases from J, the junction contained 10 bases not matched to a gene. CDR3 length: 15 residues. Looked up from germline, CDR1 is SQVTM and CDR2 is ANQGSEA. In DNA, the CDR3 is TGCAGCGTTGAAGCCACCAGGGGGTTGAGGTATGGCTACACCTTC. It yields the protein CSVEATRGLRYGYTF.

The V gene is TRBV24-1, the J gene TRBJ1-6; D not resolved. The CDR3 totals 14 residues. The ends were cut back, 2 bases at V and 9 bases at J, with 10 bases in the middle. Germline V CDR1 and CDR2: KGHDR, SFDVKD. CDR3 loop: CATSDSSVGSPLHF. CDR3 sequence (DNA): TGTGCCACCAGTGATTCCAGCGTGGGTTCACCCCTCCACTTT.